The 32 T cell receptor beta chains below come from one sample, sequenced in a study of radiotherapy plus CTLA-4 blockade in lung cancer. Sequencing was performed with immunoSEQ multiplex PCR; in TCRdb, only in-frame clones are kept and a portion is missing. The sample contains some 110,000 clones, 81% of which appear only once. The sequencing used peripheral blood, collected from a patient treated with radiotherapy plus ipilimumab. The receptor set was obtained from a human donor with non-small cell lung cancer that progressed on radiotherapy plus ipilimumab. Some clones in this sample may be carry-over from other donors' samples.

The chain carries TRBV5-5 and TRBJ2-5; D remains ambiguous. The V end lost 1 base, the J end lost 5 bases, and 9 bases lay between the germline ends. CDR1 is SGHKS and CDR2 is YYEKEE in the germline V gene (reference sequence). CDR3 size: 13 residues. The CDR3, as DNA: TGTGCCAGCAGCTTGAGGGTGGCCGAGACCCAGTACTTC. Amino acid sequence: CASSLRVAETQYF.

The sample holds a few counts of this clone. The chain has TRBV6-1 and TRBJ1-1; D unclear. Germline V gene sequence: CDR1 MNHNS, CDR2 SASEGT. The CDR3 is 12 residues long. Trimming took off 4 bases at V and 10 bases at J, with 13 bases between the two ends. The CDR3 nucleotides read TGTGCCAGCAGTGTACGGATTTGGAGAGCTTTCTTT. Protein: CASSVRIWRAFF.

The chain has TRBV5-6 and TRBJ1-1; D ambiguous. The CDR3 loop spans 15 amino acids. The germline gives CDR1 SGHDT, CDR2 YYEEEE. Trimming pared 4 bases from V and 1 base from J, leaving 14 bases between. In nucleotides, the CDR3 is TGTGCCAGCAGCCGGCCAGGACTCACGAACACTGAAGCTTTCTTT. It codes for CASSRPGLTNTEAFF.

CDR3 in DNA: TGTGCCAGCAGCGCGGGACTAGCGGACTACGAGCAGTACTTC. Its protein is CASSAGLADYEQYF. The V gene is TRBV13, the J gene TRBJ2-7; 11 bases align to TRBD2. This CDR3 is built from 14 residues. Trimming removed 5 bases from V and 3 bases from J; junction bases left unmatched: 3. The germline V gene encodes CDR1 PRHDT and CDR2 FYEKMQ (reference sequence).

The chain is built from TRBV7-2 and TRBJ2-5; the match to TRBD1 covers 7 bases. Trimming cost V 4 bases and J 2 bases; bases outside gene matches: 7. Germline V gene data show CDR1 as SGHTA and CDR2 as FQGNSA. CDR3 length: 15 residues. The CDR3 loop reads CASSSLGQRQETQYF. The CDR3 bases are TGTGCCAGCAGCTCCTTGGGACAGAGACAAGAGACCCAGTACTTC.

This clone was picked up a small number of times. The rearrangement joins TRBV4-2 to TRBJ2-1, with D unresolved. This CDR3 region has 12 residues. The V end lost 4 bases, the J end lost 4 bases, and 5 bases lay between the germline ends. CDR1 and CDR2 from the germline V gene are LGHNA and YNFKEQ. CDR3 residues: CASSLKYNEQFF. In nucleotides, the CDR3 is TGTGCCAGCAGCCTAAAATACAATGAGCAGTTCTTC.

J is TRBJ1-5 and V is TRBV19; maybe TRBD1 (5 bases). This CDR3 has 12 amino acids. The germline V gene has CDR1 LNHDA and CDR2 SQIVND (reference sequence). V lost 5 bases to trimming and J lost 9 bases, with 11 bases between them. For the CDR3, the DNA is TGTGCCAGTAGTCTCTTGGGGGGGCCCCAGCATTTT. The encoded protein is CASSLLGGPQHF.

The J gene is TRBJ2-5, the V gene TRBV4-3, with a weak D call TRBD2 (6 bases). Germline CDR1 reads LGHNA; CDR2 reads YSLEER. The CDR3 has 16 amino acids. V lost 1 base and J 4 bases, leaving 16 bases between the germline ends. Here the CDR3 reads CASSQAARRGGETQYF. Here the CDR3 DNA reads TGCGCCAGCAGCCAAGCCGCTCGACGGGGAGGAGAGACCCAGTACTTC.

This clone was seen more than once but under ten times. The CDR3 DNA reads as TGTGCCAGCTCACCAACAGGGAGGGACACTGAAGCTTTCTTT. Its translation: CASSPTGRDTEAFF. The J gene is TRBJ1-1, the V gene TRBV18, with a tentative D call TRBD1 (6 bases). Trimming pared 2 bases from V and 3 bases from J, leaving 10 bases between. CDR1 is KGHSH, CDR2 LQKENI, per germline. This CDR3 region has 14 residues.

The genes are TRBV5-1 and TRBJ1-1; no reliable D call. Per germline, CDR1 SGHRS and CDR2 YFSETQ. This CDR3 spans 15 amino acids. Trimming left V 0 bases short and J 0 bases short, with 9 bases between. CDR3 DNA: TGCGCCAGCAGCTTGGGACCAGGAATGAACACTGAAGCTTTCTTT. Its translation is CASSLGPGMNTEAFF.

This rearrangement joins TRBV18 to TRBJ1-1; tentatively, D is TRBD1 (5 bases). CDR1 and CDR2 from the germline V gene are KGHSH and LQKENI. V was shortened by 0 bases and J by 5 bases, with 13 bases between the two germline ends. This CDR3 has 15 residues. The CDR3 here is CASSPPDDRRTEAFF. CDR3 nucleotide sequence: TGTGCCAGCTCACCACCTGACGACAGACGAACTGAAGCTTTCTTT. Drawing the rest from reference TRBV18 and TRBJ1-1, the complete variable domain is NAGVMQNPRHLVRRRGQEARLRCSPMKGHSHVYWYRQLPEEGLKFMVYLQKENIIDESGMPKERFSAEFPKEGPSILRIQQVVRGDSAAYFCASSPPDDRRTEAFFGQGTRLTVV.

V and J are TRBV11-1 and TRBJ1-3, with no clear D. The germline V gene has CDR1 SGHAT and CDR2 FQDESV (reference sequence). The CDR3 contains 14 residues. Trimming removed 5 bases at V and 1 base at J, with 9 bases between. The CDR3 loop is CASSRRQSGNTIYF. The CDR3 DNA sequence: TGTGCCAGCAGCCGGCGTCAGTCTGGAAACACCATATATTTT.

This chain connects TRBV4-2 to TRBJ2-1, with 13 positions matching TRBD2. The CDR3 totals 16 residues. V lost 1 base and J lost 9; bases outside the gene matches: 6. Germline V gives CDR1 LGHNA, CDR2 YNFKEQ. The CDR3 here is CASSQVTSGGASEQFF. The CDR3 DNA is TGTGCCAGCAGCCAAGTAACTAGCGGGGGGGCTTCTGAGCAGTTCTTC.

V and J are TRBV30 and TRBJ1-4; possibly TRBD1 for D (6 bases). Germline CDR1 reads GTSNPN; CDR2 reads SVGIG (reference sequence). V was trimmed by 0 bases and J by 8 bases, leaving 10 bases between them. This CDR3 has 13 amino acids. The chain's CDR3 is CAWSVRGTEKLFF. CDR3 DNA sequence: TGTGCCTGGAGTGTACGAGGGACAGAAAAACTGTTTTTT.

In its sample, this clone was seen many times. The chain uses TRBV9 and TRBJ2-1, with no clear D. Germline lookup yields CDR1 SGDLS and CDR2 YYNGEE. This CDR3 is 15 amino acids long. V shed 4 bases and J shed 5 bases, with 16 bases lying between them. CDR3 loop: CASSPQAVRDNEQFF. For the CDR3, the DNA is TGTGCCAGCAGCCCCCAGGCAGTGCGCGACAATGAGCAGTTCTTC.

The CDR3 loop reads CASSLGGGQGTHQPQHF. In nucleotides, the CDR3 is TGTGCCAGCAGCTTAGGGGGGGGACAGGGGACGCATCAGCCCCAGCATTTT. The chain uses TRBV7-6 and TRBJ1-5; TRBD1 matches 10 bases. After removal of 1 base from V and 5 bases from J, the junction contained 8 bases not matched to a gene. The CDR3 is 17 residues long. Germline V gene lookup returns CDR1 SGHVS and CDR2 FNYEAQ. Drawing the rest from reference TRBV7-6 and TRBJ1-5, the complete variable domain is GAGVSQSPRYKVTKRGQDVALRCDPISGHVSLYWYRQALGQGPEFLTYFNYEAQQDKSGLPNDRFSAERPEGSISTLTIQRTEQRDSAMYRCASSLGGGQGTHQPQHFGDGTRLSIL.

Regarding this clone: Germline and junction disagree at one end, which may indicate a read error. This chain links TRBV7-9 with TRBJ2-5; the D gene is possibly TRBD1 (5 bases). The CDR3 length is 15 residues. Germline-derived CDR1 and CDR2 are SEHNR and FQNEAQ (reference sequence). The CDR3 sequence: CASSLANVGVAQVDF. DNA for the CDR3: TGTGCCAGCAGCTTAGCGAATGTAGGGGTCGCCCAGGTGGACTTC.

V gene TRBV6-4 combines with J gene TRBJ2-2; D is ambiguous. The CDR3 is 13 residues long. The germline V gene has CDR1 MRHNA and CDR2 SNTAGT. V was clipped by 6 bases and J by 5 bases, with 10 bases between them. In DNA, the CDR3 is TGTGCCAGCAGCCTCTTGGGGACCGGGGAGCTGTTTTTT. Protein: CASSLLGTGELFF.

The J gene is TRBJ1-2, the V gene TRBV4-2; D gene unclear. Trimming shortened V by 4 bases and J by 8 bases, and 17 bases separated the two germline ends. CDR1 and CDR2 from the germline V gene are LGHNA and YNFKEQ. The CDR3 covers 14 residues. The CDR3 sequence: CASSRERSFLGYTF. The CDR3 DNA follows: TGTGCCAGCAGCCGGGAGAGGTCCTTCTTGGGCTACACCTTC.

This rearrangement joins TRBV2 to TRBJ1-3; the D gene is possibly TRBD1 (5 bases). The V end lost 7 bases, the J end lost 4 bases, and 11 bases lay between the germline ends. CDR3 length: 13 residues. Germline CDR1 and CDR2: SNHLY and FYNNEI. DNA of the CDR3: TGTGCCAGCACCGTGGGACCCGGAAACACCATATATTTT. Translation gives CASTVGPGNTIYF.

The sample holds one count of this clone. The chain couples TRBV9 to TRBJ2-3; TRBD2 matches at 8 bases. Losses at the gene ends were 3 bases for V and 0 bases for J; bases not matched to a gene: 12. This CDR3 contains 18 residues. CDR1 and CDR2 (germline): SGDLS, YYNGEE. The CDR3 sequence: CASSAGTSFPSSTDTQYF. The CDR3 bases are TGTGCCAGCAGCGCGGGGACTAGTTTCCCCTCTAGCACAGATACGCAGTATTTT.

This clone was seen just once. The V gene is TRBV5-6, the J gene TRBJ1-3, with D tentatively TRBD1 (5 bases). Germline CDR1 SGHDT, CDR2 YYEEEE. This CDR3 comprises 17 residues. Deletions cut 1 base from V and 0 bases from J, with 14 bases between. The CDR3: CASSLLGGESSGNTIYF. The CDR3, as DNA: TGTGCCAGCAGCTTGCTCGGAGGGGAAAGCTCTGGAAACACCATATATTTT.

The chain carries TRBV5-5 and TRBJ2-3; 8 nucleotides align to TRBD2. V trimming: 3 bases; J trimming: 2 bases; junction bases outside the gene matches: 8. CDR1 is SGHKS and CDR2 is YYEKEE in the germline V gene (reference sequence). The CDR3 is 16 amino acids. The CDR3 spells CASSYTPGLVTDTQYF. The DNA for the CDR3 is TGTGCCAGCAGCTACACACCGGGACTAGTCACAGATACGCAGTATTTT.

The genes are TRBV10-3 and TRBJ1-1; unclear D gene. V was shortened by 10 bases and J by 0 bases, with 18 bases between the two germline ends. The CDR3 sequence is 15 residues long. Germline CDR1 ENHRY, CDR2 SYGVKD. CDR3 loop: CATDLRAGVNTEAFF. CDR3 coding DNA: TGTGCCACCGACCTCCGGGCCGGCGTGAACACTGAAGCTTTCTTT.

The chain uses TRBV5-1 and TRBJ1-2, with TRBD1 as a possible D gene (5 bases). The germline CDR1 and CDR2 sequences are SGHRS and YFSETQ. The V end was cut by 3 bases, the J end by 8 bases, with 14 bases between. CDR3 length equals 13 residues. The CDR3 sequence: CASSSNQGNGYTF. For the CDR3, the DNA is TGCGCCAGCAGCTCCAACCAGGGTAACGGCTACACCTTC.

The chain has TRBV6-5 and TRBJ2-6; no reliable D call. CDR3 length: 15 amino acids. Germline CDR1 and CDR2: MNHEY and SVGAGI. V shed 5 bases and J shed 0 bases, with 8 bases lying between them. The CDR3: CASSRQFSGANVLTF. CDR3 nucleotide sequence: TGTGCCAGCAGTCGTCAGTTCTCTGGGGCCAACGTCCTGACTTTC.

Relative to its sample, this clone is medium-sized. This sequence joins TRBV7-3 and TRBJ2-2; no firm D call. Looked up from germline, CDR1 is SGHTA and CDR2 is FQGTGA. The CDR3 is 14 residues long. V lost 2 bases to trimming and J lost 8 bases, with 12 bases between them. CDR3 in DNA: TGTGCCAGCAGCTTAGGTCGTCCGACTGGGGAGCTGTTTTTT. Translation: CASSLGRPTGELFF.

This clone was observed a few times. This chain links TRBV19 with TRBJ1-5, with 7 bases aligning to TRBD1. The CDR3 spans 13 residues. Trimming removed 9 bases from V and 5 bases from J; junction bases left unmatched: 7. Germline CDR1 LNHDA, CDR2 SQIVND (reference sequence). CDR3 coding DNA: TGTGCCAGCACTGACAGGGTATATCAGCCCCAGCATTTT. It codes for CASTDRVYQPQHF. Complete variable domain (other parts from reference TRBV19 and TRBJ1-5): DGGITQSPKYLFRKEGQNVTLSCEQNLNHDAMYWYRQDPGQGLRLIYYSQIVNDFQKGDIAEGYSVSREKKESFPLTVTSAQKNPTAFYLCASTDRVYQPQHFGDGTRLSIL.

This chain joins TRBV2 and TRBJ2-3; 8 nucleotides agree with TRBD2. There are 14 residues in the CDR3. V dropped 8 bases and J dropped 5; count of bases not matched to a gene: 9. Germline V gene data show CDR1 as SNHLY and CDR2 as FYNNEI. The CDR3 sequence is CASVNQRGLDTQYF. CDR3 in DNA: TGTGCCAGCGTCAACCAGCGGGGGTTAGATACGCAGTATTTT.

The rearrangement links TRBV9 to TRBJ2-5; no reliable D call. The germline V and J ends were trimmed by 0 bases and 5 bases, with 8 bases remaining between them. Germline V gene sequence: CDR1 SGDLS, CDR2 YYNGEE. This CDR3 is 13 amino acids long. The CDR3 DNA sequence: TGTGCCAGCAGCGTAGACAGTGCCGAGACCCAGTACTTC. Translating it yields CASSVDSAETQYF.

This chain links TRBV28 with TRBJ1-5; no clear D. Trimming took 3 bases from V and 2 from J, leaving 8 bases between them. CDR3 size: 14 residues. Germline V gene lookup returns CDR1 MDHEN and CDR2 SYDVKM. CDR3 residues: CASSFRSGNQPQHF. Here the CDR3 DNA reads TGTGCCAGCAGTTTCCGTTCGGGCAATCAGCCCCAGCATTTT. The whole variable domain, remainder taken from reference TRBV28 and TRBJ1-5, is DVKVTQSSRYLVKRTGEKVFLECVQDMDHENMFWYRQDPGLGLRLIYFSYDVKMKEKGDIPEGYSVSREKKERFSLILESASTNQTSMYLCASSFRSGNQPQHFGDGTRLSIL.

This clone was seen only a few times. This rearrangement joins TRBV10-3 to TRBJ2-7; 10 bases agree with TRBD2. Germline V gives CDR1 ENHRY, CDR2 SYGVKD. Trimming took 6 bases from V and 5 from J; bases not matched to a gene: 7. The CDR3 is 14 amino acids. CDR3 DNA sequence: TGTGCCATCAGGATGACTAGCGGGTACGACGAGCAGTACTTC. Residues: CAIRMTSGYDEQYF.